One and the same sample provided the 16 T cell receptor beta chains below, sequenced in a study of T cells in Graves' hyperthyroidism and ophthalmopathy. Amplified regions were TCR beta CDR3 sequences from RNA transcripts. HTBI primers were the set used in a first-round RT-PCR of the TCR CDR3. TCRdb re-analysed the multiplex PCR reads in MiXCR, keeping a single row per CDR3 protein. The sample holds around 690,000 distinct CDR3 sequences, roughly 20% seen once. Sequencing was done on a sample of blood. The receptor set was obtained from a man in his thirties or forties with Graves' ophthalmopathy.

This clonotype was seen ten or more times. The chain carries TRBV11-2 and TRBJ2-7; D possibly corresponds to TRBD2 (5 bases). Looked up from germline, CDR1 is SGHAT and CDR2 is FQNNGV. The CDR3 runs to 15 residues. Trimming pared 0 bases from V and 3 bases from J, leaving 12 bases between. The CDR3 loop is CASSLDRGQIYEQYF. The CDR3 region has the DNA TGTGCCAGCAGCTTAGATCGCGGGCAGATCTACGAGCAGTACTTC.

This clonotype was found a few times. The V gene is TRBV29-1, the J gene TRBJ1-5; 8 nucleotides match TRBD1. Germline V lookup: CDR1 SQVTM, CDR2 ANQGSEA. The CDR3 loop spans 16 amino acids. The CDR3 sequence is CTLRDRIHYSNQPQHF. The DNA of the CDR3 is TGCACCCTCCGGGACAGGATACATTATAGCAATCAGCCCCAGCATTTT.

J is TRBJ1-6 and V is TRBV3-1; unclear D gene. The germline gives CDR1 LGHDT, CDR2 YNNKEL (reference sequence). This CDR3 is 14 amino acids long. Trimming shortened V by 7 bases and J by 8 bases, and 15 bases separated the two germline ends. The CDR3 is CASTKEGAYSPLHF. CDR3 nucleotides: TGTGCCAGCACCAAAGAGGGCGCTTATTCACCCCTCCACTTT.

V gene TRBV6-2 or TRBV6-3 combines with J gene TRBJ2-3; possibly TRBD1 for D (6 bases). The germline CDR1 and CDR2 sequences are MNHEY and SVGEGT. This CDR3 is 17 amino acids long. Trimming removed 4 bases at V and 2 bases at J, with 19 bases between. The chain's CDR3 is CASSSSPGHQTTDTQYF. In DNA, the CDR3 is TGTGCCAGCAGTTCCAGTCCGGGACACCAGACCACAGATACGCAGTATTTT.

This clonotype was seen more than once but under ten times. The chain has TRBV28 and TRBJ2-2; D possibly corresponds to TRBD2 (6 bases). V shed 4 bases and J shed 7 bases, with 13 bases lying between them. There are 14 residues in the CDR3. Germline V gene lookup returns CDR1 MDHEN and CDR2 SYDVKM. This CDR3 reads CASSSVISGGELFF. CDR3 in DNA: TGTGCCAGCAGTTCCGTAATTAGCGGCGGGGAGCTGTTTTTT.

CDR3 nucleotides: TGTGCCAGCAGCCACGGGACGCCCGAATTGACAGATACGCAGTATTTT. Its translation: CASSHGTPELTDTQYF. The chain joins TRBV7-9 to TRBJ2-3; D possibly uses TRBD1 or TRBD2 (5 bases each). Trimming cost V 5 bases and J 3 bases, with 18 bases left between them. The CDR3 runs 16 residues. Germline-derived CDR1 and CDR2 are SEHNR and FQNEAQ (reference sequence). Full variable domain (remainder filled in from reference TRBV7-9 and TRBJ2-3): DTGVSQNPRHKITKRGQNVTFRCDPISEHNRLYWYRQTLGQGPEFLTYFQNEAQLEKSRLLSDRFSAERPKGSFSTLEIQRTEQGDSAMYLCASSHGTPELTDTQYFGPGTRLTVL.

This clonotype came up a few times. The V call is TRBV11-2, the J call TRBJ2-2; TRBD1 matches 10 bases. V shed 1 base, J shed 7 bases, and the junction held 3 bases outside the gene matches. Germline V lookup: CDR1 SGHAT, CDR2 FQNNGV. The CDR3 spans 15 residues. Here the CDR3 reads CASSLVGTGDGELFF. The CDR3 DNA follows: TGTGCCAGCAGCTTAGTTGGGACAGGGGACGGGGAGCTGTTTTTT.

Ten or more counts support this clonotype. This chain joins TRBV6-5 and TRBJ1-5, with D hard to call. Germline CDR1 and CDR2: MNHEY and SVGAGI. The CDR3 loop spans 14 amino acids. V gave up 2 bases and J gave up 1 base, with 6 bases separating them. Written as DNA, the CDR3 is TGTGCCAGCAGTTACATGGGGAGCAATCAGCCCCAGCATTTT. This encodes CASSYMGSNQPQHF.

In its sample, this clonotype was seen a few times. An end of the junction differs from the germline gene, which may be a read error. This chain links TRBV7-7 with TRBJ2-1, with D perhaps being TRBD1 or TRBD2 (7 bases each). This CDR3 contains 15 residues. Germline V gives CDR1 SSHAT, CDR2 FNYEAQ (reference sequence). For the CDR3, the DNA is TGTGCTAGCAGCCAGGGGGAGGGCCCGGGCAATGAGCAGTTCTTC. Translation gives CASSQGEGPGNEQFF.

This clonotype was found a few times. This rearrangement joins TRBV7-9 to TRBJ1-2; D may be TRBD1 (5 bases). The CDR3 extends over 13 amino acids. Deletions cut 3 bases from V and 7 bases from J, with 12 bases between. From germline, CDR1 is SEHNR and CDR2 FQNEAQ (reference sequence). The CDR3 sequence: CASSFGDDGGYTF. CDR3 sequence (DNA): TGTGCCAGCAGCTTTGGGGACGATGGTGGCTACACCTTC.

This clonotype has just a few counts. The chain joins TRBV5-4 to TRBJ2-2, with a tentative D call TRBD1 (5 bases). The ends were cut back, 0 bases at V and 3 bases at J, with 12 bases in the middle. Germline CDR1 SGHNT, CDR2 YYREEE (reference sequence). The CDR3 length is 16 residues. CDR3 loop: CASSLATDSYTGELFF. The DNA for the CDR3 is TGTGCCAGCAGCTTGGCGACCGACAGCTACACCGGGGAGCTGTTTTTT.

This clonotype was seen many times. This chain connects TRBV7-9 to TRBJ2-1; no clear D gene. CDR1 and CDR2 from the germline V gene are SEHNR and FQNEAQ (reference sequence). Trimming removed 1 base at V and 8 bases at J, with 9 bases between. The CDR3 contains 13 residues. The chain's CDR3 is CASSLVIADEQFF. The CDR3 DNA reads TGTGCCAGCAGCTTAGTCATTGCGGATGAGCAGTTCTTC.

The chain has TRBV5-1 and TRBJ2-7, with TRBD2 identical over 11 bases. Germline V gene sequence: CDR1 SGHRS, CDR2 YFSETQ. The CDR3 spans 15 residues. V was clipped by 5 bases and J by 9 bases; unmatched bases: 13. The CDR3, as DNA: TGCGCCAGCAGTTTTCTCCCGGGACTAGCGGAAAGGCAGTACTTC. Protein: CASSFLPGLAERQYF.

This clonotype has only a few counts. The chain has TRBV20-1 and TRBJ2-2; D not certain. V lost 3 bases to trimming and J lost 5 bases, with 4 bases between them. Germline CDR1 is DFQATT and CDR2 is SNEGSKA (reference sequence). The CDR3 extends over 11 amino acids. In DNA, the CDR3 is TGCAGTGCTAGTGCGACCGGGGAGCTGTTTTTT. Translated: CSASATGELFF.

This clonotype has ten or more counts. The chain has TRBV28 and TRBJ2-7; 10 bases line up with TRBD1. V lost 7 bases and J lost 3; bases outside the gene matches: 6. The CDR3 totals 14 residues. Germline V gene data show CDR1 as MDHEN and CDR2 as SYDVKM. DNA for the CDR3: TGTGCCAGCACCTCGGGACAGGGGAACTACGAGCAGTACTTC. It is translated as CASTSGQGNYEQYF.

This clonotype occurred a few times. The rearrangement links TRBV5-5 to TRBJ1-5; perhaps TRBD1 as D (5 bases). The germline CDR1 and CDR2 sequences are SGHKS and YYEKEE (reference sequence). Trimming left V 1 base short and J 4 bases short, with 15 bases between. The CDR3 contains 16 residues. Here the CDR3 reads CASSLTPGLKNQPQHF. The CDR3 region has the DNA TGTGCCAGCAGCTTGACGCCAGGGTTGAAGAATCAGCCCCAGCATTTT.